These 16 T cell receptor beta chains were sequenced from one sample in a study of blood T cells in healthy people across ages. The second PCR ran roughly 7 to 12 cycles with a sample-barcoded 5' primer and J-beta primers. From the 5' RACE reads, TCRdb called clonotypes with MiXCR, one entry per CDR3 protein. Here the sample spans around 1,100,000 distinct CDR3 sequences, more than 30% being singletons. The sample was blood. These receptors originate from a man between 18 and 35 years old in good health.

The chain uses TRBV12-3 or TRBV12-4 and TRBJ1-3; no definite D call. Trimming left V 3 bases short and J 0 bases short, with 9 bases between. The CDR3 length is 15 residues. In DNA, the CDR3 is TGTGCCAGCAGTTTGTCAGGATTCTCTGGAAACACCATATATTTT. It encodes CASSLSGFSGNTIYF.

Concerning this clonotype itself: Its ends do not fully match the called genes, so a read error is possible. CDR3 in amino acids: CAINPETTSTGTQYF. CDR3 DNA: TGTGCCATCAACCCAGAGACAACTAGCACAGGTACGCAGTATTTT. V is TRBV10-3 and J is TRBJ2-3, with a tentative D call TRBD2 (6 bases). Germline V gene data show CDR1 as ENHRY and CDR2 as SYGVKD. The CDR3 is 15 residues long.

The chain uses TRBV20-1 and TRBJ2-7; no definite D call. Germline values: CDR1 DFQATT, CDR2 SNEGSKA (reference sequence). The CDR3 is made up of 13 amino acids. Trimming took 0 bases from V and 7 from J, leaving 13 bases between them. DNA for the CDR3: TGCAGTGCTAGAGATAGGTCCTCCAATGAGCAGTACTTC. This codes for CSARDRSSNEQYF.

This clonotype was seen a handful of times. The V and J genes are TRBV9 and TRBJ1-1; D remains ambiguous. The V and J ends lost 3 bases and 0 bases respectively, with 12 bases between them. This CDR3 has 15 residues. Germline-derived CDR1 and CDR2 are SGDLS and YYNGEE. The CDR3 coding sequence is TGTGCCAGCAGCGCCGGAGGCGCCATGAACACTGAAGCTTTCTTT. Its protein is CASSAGGAMNTEAFF. Supplemented by reference TRBV9 and TRBJ1-1, the full variable domain reads DSGVTQTPKHLITATGQRVTLRCSPRSGDLSVYWYQQSLDQGLQFLIQYYNGEERAKGNILERFSAQQFPDLHSELNLSSLELGDSALYFCASSAGGAMNTEAFFGQGTRLTVV.

The V and J genes are TRBV9 and TRBJ1-2; D is ambiguous. CDR1 is SGDLS, CDR2 YYNGEE, per germline. CDR3 length: 14 residues. Trimming stripped 0 bases from V and 4 bases from J, with 10 bases between. CDR3 nucleotides: TGTGCCAGCAGCGTAGGGATAGATTCCTATGGCTACACCTTC. Translated, it gives CASSVGIDSYGYTF.

The chain combines TRBV2 with TRBJ2-1; perhaps TRBD2 as D (5 bases). V was clipped by 10 bases and J by 2 bases, with 9 bases between them. CDR1 SNHLY and CDR2 FYNNEI come from the germline V gene. CDR3 length equals 12 residues. CDR3 DNA: TGTGCCATCAGAGGGACCTACAATGAGCAGTTCTTC. This codes for CAIRGTYNEQFF.

This chain links TRBV4-3 with TRBJ1-1; 7 bases map to TRBD1. Germline trimming cut 4 bases from V and 1 base from J; bases unmatched to any gene: 6. This CDR3 is built from 15 residues. Germline loops: CDR1 LGHNA, CDR2 YSLEER. The DNA of the CDR3 is TGCGCCAGCAGCCGGTACAGGGGAGAGAACACTGAAGCTTTCTTT. Protein product: CASSRYRGENTEAFF.

This clonotype was observed a single time. This sequence joins TRBV20-1 and TRBJ2-2, with D possibly TRBD2 on 7 matching bases. Germline V CDR1 and CDR2: DFQATT, SNEGSKA (reference sequence). V lost 6 bases and J lost 2, with 16 bases in between. The length of the CDR3 is 15 residues. This CDR3 reads CSAAGASGNTGELFF. DNA for the CDR3: TGCAGTGCGGCGGGGGCTAGCGGAAACACCGGGGAGCTGTTTTTT.

CDR3 nucleotides: TGTGCCAGCAGCCAAGATCGGAGCGGAAGCACAGATACGCAGTATTTT. Its translation is CASSQDRSGSTDTQYF. V gene TRBV4-2 combines with J gene TRBJ2-3; TRBD2 is a possible D gene (5 bases). The germline V and J ends were trimmed by 0 bases and 0 bases, with 10 bases remaining between them. The CDR3 is made up of 16 amino acids. The germline CDR1 and CDR2 sequences are LGHNA and YNFKEQ.

This clonotype is medium-sized in the sample. This sequence joins TRBV4-3 and TRBJ1-5, with TRBD1 identical over 8 bases. CDR1 is LGHNA and CDR2 is YSLEER in the germline V gene. V dropped 4 bases and J dropped 9; count of bases not matched to a gene: 5. CDR3 length equals 13 residues. CDR3 residues: CASSPRTGRPQHF. CDR3 nucleotide sequence: TGCGCCAGCAGCCCCCGGACAGGGAGGCCCCAGCATTTT.

The table lists this clonotype with a few counts. CDR3 nucleotide sequence: TGCGCCAGCTGTTCTATCGGGGCCAACGTCCTGACTTTC. Its translation: CASCSIGANVLTF. This sequence joins TRBV5-1 and TRBJ2-6, with no clear D. This CDR3 comprises 13 residues. Germline CDR1 reads SGHRS; CDR2 reads YFSETQ. Trimming shortened V by 7 bases and J by 4 bases, and 9 bases separated the two germline ends.

This sequence joins TRBV20-1 and TRBJ2-2; D is undetermined. Germline CDR1 is DFQATT and CDR2 is SNEGSKA (reference sequence). V was cut by 1 base and J by 3 bases, with 9 bases left in between. There are 14 residues in the CDR3. In DNA form, the CDR3 reads TGCAGTGCTAGAGCTGCGGAATACACCGGGGAGCTGTTTTTT. Translated: CSARAAEYTGELFF.

The chain joins TRBV7-2 to TRBJ2-5, with 8 bases lining up with TRBD1. The J segment lost 5 bases and the V segment lost 3 bases, leaving 5 bases of the junction unmatched. The CDR3 has 14 amino acids. CDR1 is SGHTA and CDR2 is FQGNSA in the germline V gene. The CDR3 loop is CASSFGQGRETQYF. In DNA form, the CDR3 reads TGTGCCAGCAGCTTCGGACAGGGACGGGAGACCCAGTACTTC. Full variable domain (rest looked up from reference TRBV7-2 and TRBJ2-5): GAGVSQSPSNKVTEKGKDVELRCDPISGHTALYWYRQSLGQGLEFLIYFQGNSAPDKSGLPSDRFSAERTGGSVSTLTIQRTQQEDSAVYLCASSFGQGRETQYFGPGTRLLVL.

The chain is built from TRBV7-2 and TRBJ1-3; D possibly corresponds to TRBD1 (5 bases). V shed 6 bases and J shed 4 bases, with 13 bases lying between them. Germline CDR1 SGHTA, CDR2 FQGNSA. CDR3 length: 14 amino acids. The CDR3 reads CASRVRDGGNTIYF. The CDR3 DNA follows: TGTGCCAGCAGGGTCCGGGACGGAGGAAACACCATATATTTT.

The sample holds many counts of this clonotype. V gene TRBV7-2 combines with J gene TRBJ1-4; no firm D call. Trimming removed 2 bases at V and 8 bases at J, with 9 bases between. There are 13 residues in the CDR3. CDR1 and CDR2 (germline): SGHTA, FQGNSA. This CDR3 is CASSLSVSEKLFF. The CDR3 DNA sequence: TGTGCCAGCAGCTTATCGGTGTCGGAAAAACTGTTTTTT. The variable domain in full, with the rest retrieved from reference TRBV7-2 and TRBJ1-4, is GAGVSQSPSNKVTEKGKDVELRCDPISGHTALYWYRQSLGQGLEFLIYFQGNSAPDKSGLPSDRFSAERTGGSVSTLTIQRTQQEDSAVYLCASSLSVSEKLFFGSGTQLSVL.

This clonotype showed up just once. This chain links TRBV5-6 with TRBJ2-3; 9 nucleotides line up with TRBD1. Germline V gene data show CDR1 as SGHDT and CDR2 as YYEEEE. Germline trimming cut 4 bases from V and 3 bases from J; bases unmatched to any gene: 6. The CDR3 sequence is 15 residues long. CDR3 bases: TGTGCCAGCAGCCCGGGGACAGGGATAACAGATACGCAGTATTTT. This codes for CASSPGTGITDTQYF.